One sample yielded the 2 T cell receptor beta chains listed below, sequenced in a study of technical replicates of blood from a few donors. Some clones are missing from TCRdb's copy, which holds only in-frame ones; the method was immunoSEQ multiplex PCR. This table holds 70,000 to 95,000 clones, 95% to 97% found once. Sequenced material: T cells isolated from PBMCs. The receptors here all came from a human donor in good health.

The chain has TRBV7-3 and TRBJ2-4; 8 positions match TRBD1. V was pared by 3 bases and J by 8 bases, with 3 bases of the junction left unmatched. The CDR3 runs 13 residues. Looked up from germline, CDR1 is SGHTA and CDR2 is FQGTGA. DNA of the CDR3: TGTGCCAGCAGCTTTTTACAGGGGGACATTCAGTACTTC. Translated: CASSFLQGDIQYF. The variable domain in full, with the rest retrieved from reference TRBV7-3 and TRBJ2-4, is GAGVSQTPSNKVTEKGKYVELRCDPISGHTALYWYRQSLGQGPEFLIYFQGTGAADDSGLPNDRFFAVRPEGSVSTLKIQRTERGDSAVYLCASSFLQGDIQYFGAGTRLSVL.

CDR3 DNA: TGTGCCACCTCAATATCGGGGACAAGCTACAATGAGCAGTTCTTC. Translation: CATSISGTSYNEQFF. The chain recombines TRBV9 with TRBJ2-1, with D possibly TRBD1 on 6 matching bases. V was shortened by 9 bases and J by 3 bases, with 19 bases between the two germline ends. CDR1 and CDR2 from the germline V gene are SGDLS and YYNGEE. The CDR3 runs to 15 residues.